The TCR beta chain under discussion was sequenced for a study of T cell repertoires in cytomegalovirus infection. Overall study results and limits: Individuals carrying CMV plus the relevant HLA were identified by cumulative frequency of public TCR beta families. CMV-specific TCR beta clonotypes restricted by HLA-C dominated the ex vivo response.

This clonotype came up many times. Its antigen is unknown. Looked up from germline, CDR1 is SEHNR and CDR2 is FQNEAQ (reference sequence). The CDR3 runs to 15 residues. Trimming stripped 5 bases from V and 1 base from J, with 14 bases between. TCRdb used MiXCR to reprocess the reads, holding one entry per CDR3 protein. Seen here are 210,000 or so distinct CDR3 sequences, approximately 7% observed once, and the top ten hold around 6.5%. The J gene is TRBJ1-2, the V gene TRBV7-9; D unresolved. The clonotype comes from a human donor in good health (CMV status not recorded). Some clones in this sample may be carry-over from other donors' samples. Sequencing was carried out using PBMCs. CDR3 region: CASSKSTESNYGYTF. The CDR3 coding sequence is TGTGCCAGCAGCAAAAGCACAGAGAGTAACTATGGCTACACCTTC.